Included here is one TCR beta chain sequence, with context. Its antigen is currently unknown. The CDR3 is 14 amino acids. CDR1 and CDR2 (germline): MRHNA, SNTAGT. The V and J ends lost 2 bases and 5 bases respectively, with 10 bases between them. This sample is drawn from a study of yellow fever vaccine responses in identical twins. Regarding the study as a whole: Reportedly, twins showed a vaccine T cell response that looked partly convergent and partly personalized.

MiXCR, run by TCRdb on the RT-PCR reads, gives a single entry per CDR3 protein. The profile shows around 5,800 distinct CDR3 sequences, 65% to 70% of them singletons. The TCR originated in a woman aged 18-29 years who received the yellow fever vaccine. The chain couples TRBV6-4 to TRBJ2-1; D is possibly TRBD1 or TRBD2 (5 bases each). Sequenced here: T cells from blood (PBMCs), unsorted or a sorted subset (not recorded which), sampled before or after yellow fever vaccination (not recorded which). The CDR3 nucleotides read TGTGCCAGCAGTGACGGGGGAGCCCACAATGAGCAGTTCTTC. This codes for CASSDGGAHNEQFF.